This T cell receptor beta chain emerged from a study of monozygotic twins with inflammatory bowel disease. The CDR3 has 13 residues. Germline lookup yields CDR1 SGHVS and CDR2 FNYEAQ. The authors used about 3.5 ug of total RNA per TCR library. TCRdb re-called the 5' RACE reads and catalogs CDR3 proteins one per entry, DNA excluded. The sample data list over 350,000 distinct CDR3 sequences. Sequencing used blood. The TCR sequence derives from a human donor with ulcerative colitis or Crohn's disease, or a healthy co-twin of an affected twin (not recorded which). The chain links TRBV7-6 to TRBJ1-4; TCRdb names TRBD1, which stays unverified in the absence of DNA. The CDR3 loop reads CASILQGREKLFF.